This T cell receptor beta chain was obtained from a study of cytomegalovirus exposure and HLA in healthy donors. Looking at the study overall: The Caucasian-associated ancestry cluster contained about 80% of the 300 to 450 genotyped donors.

Germline CDR1 reads KGHSH; CDR2 reads LQKENI. The V end lost 3 bases, the J end lost 3 bases, and 9 bases lay between the germline ends. The CDR3 is 14 amino acids. General study findings and limits: The study reported that TCR beta sequences accurately predicted HLA-A and HLA-B alleles in most subjects. There were around 160 TCR beta chains listed as cytomegalovirus-associated. Highly shared sequence variants in one cluster were likely a sequencing artifact.

About this clone itself: Antigen specificity is unknown.

The PCR ran on 60 Vbeta and 13 Jbeta primers. Assay used: immunoSEQ multiplex PCR; TCRdb lists only in-frame clones, some missing. Among tens of thousands of clones listed, about 60% were seen once. The sample comprised PBMCs. The chain joins TRBV18 to TRBJ1-5, with a possible D match to TRBD1 (5 bases). The sequence was obtained from a woman aged 30 to 39 in good health and CMV-seronegative. The CDR3 is CASSPGGFNQPQHF. The CDR3 region has the DNA TGTGCCAGCTCACCCGGGGGTTTCAATCAGCCCCAGCATTTT.